One sample yielded the 8 T cell receptor beta chains listed below, sequenced in a study of Ad26.COV2.S vaccination and SARS-CoV-2 variants. Treatment: roughly 18 received Ad26.COV2.S at low or high dose, single or two shots; roughly 5 received placebo; per-sample allocation not given. Sample collection was performed on day 63 after the first vaccine or placebo injection. The data were produced by immunoSEQ multiplex PCR, yet TCRdb's version contains in-frame clones alone and is incomplete. This sample has roughly 460,000 clones, with about 88% found just once. The input for sequencing was peripheral blood, taken in a trial of Ad26.COV2.S vaccine versus placebo. The receptor set was obtained from a person aged 18-65 years who received the Ad26.COV2.S COVID-19 vaccine or a placebo.

This clone was recorded only once. This chain links TRBV23-1 with TRBJ2-5; TRBD2 matches at 7 bases. TRBV23-1 belongs to the ORF category, with a function that is uncertain. The CDR3 runs to 17 residues. V shed 0 bases and J 6 bases; nucleotides not matched to a gene: 13. In nucleotides, the CDR3 is TGCGCCAGCAGTCAATCGTTAGAGGGAGGGCCTTTAAAGACCCAGTACTTC. This encodes CASSQSLEGGPLKTQYF.

The genes are TRBV11-1 and TRBJ2-1; TRBD2 agrees at 8 bases. The germline gives CDR1 SGHAT, CDR2 FQDESV (reference sequence). The junction had 4 bases not matched to a gene; V was cut back by 2 bases and J by 4 bases. This CDR3 is built from 15 residues. CDR3 DNA: TGTGCCAGCAGCTTAACGGGGGGGGATTACAATGAGCAGTTCTTC. Protein product: CASSLTGGDYNEQFF.

V usage is TRBV6-5 and J usage is TRBJ2-7, with D unclear. The CDR3 runs 13 residues. V lost 2 bases to trimming and J lost 4 bases, with 9 bases between them. Germline CDR1 MNHEY, CDR2 SVGAGI. The CDR3 nucleotides read TGTGCCAGCAGTTACGACCGCCATTACGAGCAGTACTTC. This encodes CASSYDRHYEQYF.

This sequence joins TRBV19 and TRBJ1-1; 9 bases agree with TRBD1. Germline CDR1 is LNHDA and CDR2 is SQIVND (reference sequence). The junction had 5 bases not matched to a gene; V was cut back by 3 bases and J by 6 bases. CDR3 length equals 14 residues. CDR3 protein: CASSIGTGSPEAFF. The CDR3 DNA reads TGTGCCAGTAGTATCGGGACAGGGTCTCCTGAAGCTTTCTTT.

For this clone: The sample holds other DNA sequences that translate to the same CDR3. The V call is TRBV5-1, the J call TRBJ2-5; D not resolved. The CDR3 runs 13 residues. Looked up from germline, CDR1 is SGHRS and CDR2 is YFSETQ. Deletions cut 0 bases from V and 1 base from J, with 4 bases between. This chain's CDR3 is CASSLGGQETQYF. In nucleotides, the CDR3 is TGCGCCAGCAGCTTGGGAGGCCAAGAGACCCAGTACTTC. Full variable domain (outside the CDR3, taken from reference TRBV5-1 and TRBJ2-5): KAGVTQTPRYLIKTRGQQVTLSCSPISGHRSVSWYQQTPGQGLQFLFEYFSETQRNKGNFPGRFSGRQFSNSRSEMNVSTLELGDSALYLCASSLGGQETQYFGPGTRLLVL.

This chain links TRBV6-5 with TRBJ2-7, with TRBD2 matching 12 bases. V dropped 4 bases and J dropped 1; count of bases not matched to a gene: 5. Looked up from germline, CDR1 is MNHEY and CDR2 is SVGAGI. CDR3 length equals 16 residues. The CDR3 protein is CASSSKTSGRSYEQYF. DNA for the CDR3: TGTGCCAGCAGTTCAAAGACTAGCGGGAGATCCTACGAGCAGTACTTC.

The rearrangement links TRBV7-3 to TRBJ2-1; D gene unclear. From germline, CDR1 is SGHTA and CDR2 FQGTGA. CDR3 size: 17 residues. The V end was cut by 0 bases, the J end by 3 bases, with 15 bases between. CDR3 coding DNA: TGTGCCAGCAGCTTAACGGGATCCCTAAGATTCTACAATGAGCAGTTCTTC. It specifies CASSLTGSLRFYNEQFF.

This clone was detected ten times or more. The rearrangement joins TRBV7-2 to TRBJ1-4; D unclear. Germline V gene lookup returns CDR1 SGHTA and CDR2 FQGNSA. Trimming removed 1 base at V and 7 bases at J, with 13 bases between. CDR3 length: 15 residues. The CDR3, as DNA: TGTGCCAGCAGCTTAGGGGCAGCTGACTCTGAAAAACTGTTTTTT. Protein product: CASSLGAADSEKLFF.